The 7 T cell receptor beta chains in this list originate from one sample, sequenced in a study of cytomegalovirus exposure and HLA in healthy donors. 60 Vbeta and 13 Jbeta primers were used in PCR. Produced via immunoSEQ multiplex PCR; TCRdb's table is partial and in-frame only. The sample records around 210,000 clones, roughly 85% being singletons. Specimen: PBMCs. Receptors were obtained from a girl aged 2 to 9 in good health and CMV-seronegative.

The rearrangement links TRBV27 to TRBJ2-5, with D uncertain. The ends were cut back, 5 bases at V and 1 base at J, with 5 bases in the middle. There are 12 residues in the CDR3. Germline CDR1 reads MNHEY; CDR2 reads SMNVEV (reference sequence). The CDR3: CASSLLQETQYF. The CDR3 DNA sequence: TGTGCCAGCAGTCTCCTCCAAGAGACCCAGTACTTC.

The V call is TRBV4-1, the J call TRBJ2-7; D perhaps matches TRBD1 (6 bases). CDR1 is MGHRA and CDR2 is YSYEKL in the germline V gene. The V end was cut by 4 bases, the J end by 4 bases, with 14 bases between. The CDR3 is 14 residues long. The CDR3 loop reads CASSPDRELYEQYF. CDR3 nucleotide sequence: TGCGCCAGCAGCCCGGACAGAGAATTGTACGAGCAGTACTTC.

The table lists this clone with a count of one. The chain combines TRBV5-4 with TRBJ2-1; TRBD2 agrees at 8 bases. Germline CDR1 and CDR2: SGHNT and YYREEE (reference sequence). J gave up 1 base and V 5 bases, and 5 bases lay outside the gene matches. This CDR3 has 15 residues. For the CDR3, the DNA is TGTGCCAGCAGGGGTCGGGGGGGATCCTACAATGAGCAGTTCTTC. Translating it yields CASRGRGGSYNEQFF.

The V gene is TRBV6-1, the J gene TRBJ2-7; 7 positions agree with TRBD1. V gave up 8 bases and J gave up 2 bases; unmatched junction bases: 6. The CDR3 has 13 residues. The germline CDR1 and CDR2 sequences are MNHNS and SASEGT. This CDR3 is CASVTGATYEQYF. For the CDR3, the DNA is TGTGCCAGCGTTACAGGGGCCACCTACGAGCAGTACTTC.

This clone was counted a single time. The gene calls are TRBV5-1 and TRBJ2-7; 7 nucleotides align to TRBD1. Germline assignment: CDR1 SGHRS and CDR2 YFSETQ. V gave up 2 bases and J gave up 2 bases; unmatched junction bases: 7. The CDR3 extends over 15 amino acids. The chain's CDR3 is CASSFDVQGPYEQYF. The CDR3 DNA follows: TGCGCCAGCAGCTTTGACGTACAGGGGCCCTACGAGCAGTACTTC.

This clone was detected once. The chain uses TRBV9 and TRBJ2-1; the D gene is possibly TRBD2 (5 bases). Looked up from germline, CDR1 is SGDLS and CDR2 is YYNGEE. V was cut by 7 bases and J by 7 bases, with 6 bases left in between. The CDR3 extends over 10 amino acids. The CDR3: CASSGNEQFF. CDR3 in DNA: TGTGCCAGCTCGGGGAATGAGCAGTTCTTC.

The chain carries TRBV30 and TRBJ1-1; D unresolved. The V gene lost 0 bases and the J gene lost 6 bases, with 14 bases spanning the gap. CDR1 and CDR2 (germline): GTSNPN, SVGIG (reference sequence). This CDR3 contains 14 residues. The CDR3 loop reads CAWSVYPLQSEAFF. CDR3 DNA: TGTGCCTGGAGTGTATATCCTTTACAATCTGAAGCTTTCTTT.